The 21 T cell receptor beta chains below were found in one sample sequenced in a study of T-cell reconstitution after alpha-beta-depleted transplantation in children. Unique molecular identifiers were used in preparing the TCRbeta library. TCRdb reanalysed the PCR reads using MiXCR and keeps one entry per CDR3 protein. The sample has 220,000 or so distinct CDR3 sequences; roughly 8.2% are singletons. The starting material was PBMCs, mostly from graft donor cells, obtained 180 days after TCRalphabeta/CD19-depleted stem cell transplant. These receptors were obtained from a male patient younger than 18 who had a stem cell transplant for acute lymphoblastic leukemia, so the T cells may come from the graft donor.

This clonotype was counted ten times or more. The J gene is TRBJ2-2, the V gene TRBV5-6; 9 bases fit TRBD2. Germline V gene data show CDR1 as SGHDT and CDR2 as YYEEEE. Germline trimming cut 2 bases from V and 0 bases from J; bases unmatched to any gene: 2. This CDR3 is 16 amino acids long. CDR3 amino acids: CASSLAGGANTGELFF. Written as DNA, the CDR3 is TGTGCCAGCAGCTTAGCGGGAGGAGCGAACACCGGGGAGCTGTTTTTT.

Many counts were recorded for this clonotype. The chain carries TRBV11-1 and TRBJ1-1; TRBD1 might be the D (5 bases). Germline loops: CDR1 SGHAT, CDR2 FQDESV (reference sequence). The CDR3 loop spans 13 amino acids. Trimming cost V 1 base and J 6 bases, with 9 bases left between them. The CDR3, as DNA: TGTGCCAGCAGCTTAGTTCGGGGCCCTGAAGCTTTCTTT. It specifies CASSLVRGPEAFF.

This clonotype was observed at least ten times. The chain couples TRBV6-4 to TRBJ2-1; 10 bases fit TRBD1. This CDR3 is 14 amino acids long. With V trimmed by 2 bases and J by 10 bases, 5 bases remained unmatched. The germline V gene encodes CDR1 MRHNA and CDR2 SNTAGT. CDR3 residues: CASSDRDRGQEQFF. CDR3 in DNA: TGTGCCAGCAGTGACCGAGACAGGGGGCAGGAGCAGTTCTTC.

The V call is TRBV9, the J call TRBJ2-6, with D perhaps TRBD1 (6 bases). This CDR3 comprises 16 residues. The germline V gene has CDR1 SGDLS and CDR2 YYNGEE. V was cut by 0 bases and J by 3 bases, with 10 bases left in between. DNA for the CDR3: TGTGCCAGCAGCGTAGCCGGGACACTTGGGGCCAACGTCCTGACTTTC. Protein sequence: CASSVAGTLGANVLTF.

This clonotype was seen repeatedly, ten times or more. The CDR3 loop reads CASIGQGNHNEQFF. In DNA, the CDR3 is TGCGCCAGCATCGGCCAGGGAAACCACAATGAGCAGTTCTTC. The gene calls are TRBV5-1 and TRBJ2-1; tentative D call: TRBD1 (5 bases). Trimming took 6 bases from V and 5 from J, leaving 15 bases between them. This CDR3 region has 14 residues. Germline V CDR1 and CDR2: SGHRS, YFSETQ.

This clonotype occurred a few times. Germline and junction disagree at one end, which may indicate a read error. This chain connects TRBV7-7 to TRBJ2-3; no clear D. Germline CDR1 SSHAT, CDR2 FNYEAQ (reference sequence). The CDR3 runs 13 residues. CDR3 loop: CASSFDSTDTQYF. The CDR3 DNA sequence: TGTGCTAGCAGCTTTGACAGCACAGATACGCAGTATTTT.

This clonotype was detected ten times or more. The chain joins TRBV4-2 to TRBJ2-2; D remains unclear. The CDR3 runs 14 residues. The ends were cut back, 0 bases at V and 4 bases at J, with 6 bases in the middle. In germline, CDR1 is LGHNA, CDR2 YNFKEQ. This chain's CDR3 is CASSQEGITGELFF. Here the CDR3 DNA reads TGTGCCAGCAGCCAAGAGGGAATCACCGGGGAGCTGTTTTTT.

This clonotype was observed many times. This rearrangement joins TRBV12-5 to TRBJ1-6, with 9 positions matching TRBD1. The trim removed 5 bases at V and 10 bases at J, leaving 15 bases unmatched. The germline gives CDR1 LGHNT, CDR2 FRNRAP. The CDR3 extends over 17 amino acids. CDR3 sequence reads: CASGANNRDRDHSPLHF. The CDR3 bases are TGTGCTAGTGGTGCTAACAACCGGGACAGGGATCACTCACCCCTCCACTTT. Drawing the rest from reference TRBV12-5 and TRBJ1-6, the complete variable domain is DARVTQTPRHKVTEMGQEVTMRCQPILGHNTVFWYRQTMMQGLELLAYFRNRAPLDDSGMPKDRFSAEMPDATLATLKIQPSEPRDSAVYFCASGANNRDRDHSPLHFGNGTRLTVT.

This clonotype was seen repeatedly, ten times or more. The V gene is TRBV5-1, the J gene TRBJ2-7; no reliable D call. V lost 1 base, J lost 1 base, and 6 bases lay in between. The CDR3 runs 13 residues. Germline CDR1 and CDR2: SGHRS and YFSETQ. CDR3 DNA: TGCGCCAGCAGCTTGAAGTGGTCCTACGAGCAGTACTTC. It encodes CASSLKWSYEQYF. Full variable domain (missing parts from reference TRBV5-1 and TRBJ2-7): KAGVTQTPRYLIKTRGQQVTLSCSPISGHRSVSWYQQTPGQGLQFLFEYFSETQRNKGNFPGRFSGRQFSNSRSEMNVSTLELGDSALYLCASSLKWSYEQYFGPGTRLTVT.

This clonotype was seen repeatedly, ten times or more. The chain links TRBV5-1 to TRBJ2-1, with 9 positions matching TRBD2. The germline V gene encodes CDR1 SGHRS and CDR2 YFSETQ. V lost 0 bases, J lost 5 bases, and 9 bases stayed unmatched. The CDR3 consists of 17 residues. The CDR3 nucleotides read TGCGCCAGCAGCTTGGAGCCCACTAGCGGGCGAAACAATGAGCAGTTCTTC. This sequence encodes CASSLEPTSGRNNEQFF.

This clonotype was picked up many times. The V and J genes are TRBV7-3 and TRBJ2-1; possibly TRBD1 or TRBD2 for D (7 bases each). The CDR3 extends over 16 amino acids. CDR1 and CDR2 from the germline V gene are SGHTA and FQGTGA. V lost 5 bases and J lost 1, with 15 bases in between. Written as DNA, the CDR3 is TGTGCCAGCAGCCCTAGACAGGGAGGGTCCTACAATGAGCAGTTCTTC. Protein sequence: CASSPRQGGSYNEQFF.

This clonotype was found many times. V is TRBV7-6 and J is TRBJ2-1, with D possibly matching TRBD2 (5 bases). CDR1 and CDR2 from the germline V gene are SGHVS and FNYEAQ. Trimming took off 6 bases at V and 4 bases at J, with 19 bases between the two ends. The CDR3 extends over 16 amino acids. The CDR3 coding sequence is TGTGCCAGCAGTTCGACTACCCCAACCTCATACAATGAGCAGTTCTTC. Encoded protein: CASSSTTPTSYNEQFF.

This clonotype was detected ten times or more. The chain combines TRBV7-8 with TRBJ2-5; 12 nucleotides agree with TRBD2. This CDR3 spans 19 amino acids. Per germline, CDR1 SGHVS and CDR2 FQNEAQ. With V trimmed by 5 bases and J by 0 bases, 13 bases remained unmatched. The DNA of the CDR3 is TGTGCCAGCAGCGTGACTAGCGGGAGAGGTATTTTATACCAAGAGACCCAGTACTTC. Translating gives CASSVTSGRGILYQETQYF.

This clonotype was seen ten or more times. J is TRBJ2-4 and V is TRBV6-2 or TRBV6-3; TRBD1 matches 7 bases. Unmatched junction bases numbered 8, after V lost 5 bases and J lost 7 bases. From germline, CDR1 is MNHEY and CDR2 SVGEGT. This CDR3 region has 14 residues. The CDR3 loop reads CASSNYRGLNIQYF. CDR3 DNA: TGTGCCAGCAGTAACTACAGGGGATTGAACATTCAGTACTTC.

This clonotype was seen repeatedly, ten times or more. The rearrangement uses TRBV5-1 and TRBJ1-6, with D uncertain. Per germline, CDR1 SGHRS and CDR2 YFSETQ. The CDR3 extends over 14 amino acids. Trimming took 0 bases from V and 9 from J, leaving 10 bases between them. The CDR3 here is CASSLEEVPSPLHF. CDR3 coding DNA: TGCGCCAGCAGCTTGGAAGAGGTCCCTTCACCCCTCCACTTT. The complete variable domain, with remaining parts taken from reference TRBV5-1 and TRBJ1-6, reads KAGVTQTPRYLIKTRGQQVTLSCSPISGHRSVSWYQQTPGQGLQFLFEYFSETQRNKGNFPGRFSGRQFSNSRSEMNVSTLELGDSALYLCASSLEEVPSPLHFGNGTRLTVT.

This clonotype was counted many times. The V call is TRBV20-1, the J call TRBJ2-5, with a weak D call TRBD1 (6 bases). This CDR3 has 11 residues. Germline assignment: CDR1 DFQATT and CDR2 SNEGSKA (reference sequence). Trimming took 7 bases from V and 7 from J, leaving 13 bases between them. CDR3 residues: CSGTQGLTQYF. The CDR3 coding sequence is TGCAGTGGAACACAGGGTCTGACCCAGTACTTC.

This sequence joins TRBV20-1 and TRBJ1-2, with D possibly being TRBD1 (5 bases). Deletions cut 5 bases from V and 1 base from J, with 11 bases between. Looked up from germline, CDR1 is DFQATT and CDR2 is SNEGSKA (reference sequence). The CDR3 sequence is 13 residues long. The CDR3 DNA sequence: TGCAGTGCTCACGGGGGGGTTAACTATGGCTACACCTTC. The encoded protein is CSAHGGVNYGYTF.

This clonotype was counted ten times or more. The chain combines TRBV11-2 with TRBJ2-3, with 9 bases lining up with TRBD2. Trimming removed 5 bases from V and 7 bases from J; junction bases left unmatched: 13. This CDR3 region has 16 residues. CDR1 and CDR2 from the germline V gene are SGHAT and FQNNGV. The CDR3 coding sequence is TGTGCCAGCAGCCCCGAGGCGGGAGGGCCTTTTAATACGCAGTATTTT. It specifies CASSPEAGGPFNTQYF.

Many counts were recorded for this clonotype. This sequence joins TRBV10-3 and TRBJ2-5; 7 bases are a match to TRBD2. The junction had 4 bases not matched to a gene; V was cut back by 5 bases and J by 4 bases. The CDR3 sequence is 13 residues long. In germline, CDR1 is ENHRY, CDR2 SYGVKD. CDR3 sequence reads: CAISSGMGETQYF. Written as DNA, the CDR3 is TGTGCCATCAGTAGCGGGATGGGAGAGACCCAGTACTTC.

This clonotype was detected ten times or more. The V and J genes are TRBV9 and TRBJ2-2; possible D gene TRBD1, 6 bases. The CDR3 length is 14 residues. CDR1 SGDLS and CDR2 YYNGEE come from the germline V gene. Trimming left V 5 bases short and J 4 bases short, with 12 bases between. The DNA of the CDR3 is TGTGCCAGCAGGGCTGACAGGACCACCGGGGAGCTGTTTTTT. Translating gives CASRADRTTGELFF.

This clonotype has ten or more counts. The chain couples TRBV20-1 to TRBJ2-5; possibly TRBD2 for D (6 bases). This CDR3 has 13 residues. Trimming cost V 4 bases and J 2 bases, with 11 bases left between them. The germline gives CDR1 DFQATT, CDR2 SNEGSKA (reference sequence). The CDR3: CSATGRSQETQYF. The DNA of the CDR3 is TGCAGTGCTACAGGGAGGTCTCAAGAGACCCAGTACTTC.